Here is one T cell receptor (beta chain) with its context. The target antigen is unknown. The sample originates from a study of cytomegalovirus exposure and HLA in healthy donors. Broader study findings: Cytomegalovirus-associated TCR beta chains were listed, numbering 150 to 200. Confirmation was obtained in vitro that a few CMV-associated chains are specific for CMV antigens.

The repertoire was sequenced with immunoSEQ multiplex PCR; TCRdb's copy has only in-frame clones and lacks some. In the table there are approximately 99,000 clones, 90% to 96% of which are singletons. Germline CDR1 and CDR2: SGHRS and YFSETQ. Trimming pared 0 bases from V and 4 bases from J, leaving 14 bases between. The CDR3 is 16 amino acids. The receptor's source is a woman between 18 and 29 years old in good health and CMV-seronegative. This sequence joins TRBV5-1 and TRBJ2-1; D possibly corresponds to TRBD2 (6 bases). Sequenced input: PBMCs. The CDR3: CASSLVGEAGYNEQFF. In DNA form, the CDR3 reads TGCGCCAGCAGCTTGGTTGGGGAGGCAGGGTACAATGAGCAGTTCTTC.